Listed below are T cell receptor beta chains from one sample, sequenced in a study of blood T cell repertoires in COVID-19. Using immunoSEQ multiplex PCR, the repertoire was profiled, and TCRdb retains in-frame clones only, with some absent. The repertoire includes nearly 250,000 clones, roughly 85% of them detected once, and 9.1% sits in the top ten. Sequencing was done on a sample of PBMCs or T cells enriched from blood (not recorded which). The source of these receptors is a woman between 45 and 60 years old with acute COVID-19. Each CDR3 is given with its conserved first and last residue. A D gene is named only where the DNA matches it firmly. For some rows the clone size is stated as once, few or many, or as a class when expanded; others skip it.

abundance	d_gene	v_gene	j_gene	CDR3aa	CDR3nt
NA	NA	TRBV30	TRBJ1-1	CAWSVRDMENTEAFF	TGTGCCTGGAGTGTACGGGACATGGAGAACACTGAAGCTTTCTTT
NA	TRBD1	TRBV15	TRBJ2-7	CATSGHKGQPNYEQYF	TGTGCCACCAGTGGACATAAGGGACAGCCCAACTACGAGCAGTACTTC
NA	TRBD1	TRBV4-3	TRBJ1-2	CASSRQQGATGYTF	TGCGCCAGCAGCCGCCAACAGGGGGCAACTGGCTACACCTTC
NA	NA	TRBV2	TRBJ2-1	CASSEGVRSEQFF	TGTGCCAGCAGTGAAGGGGTCCGGAGTGAGCAGTTCTTC
NA	NA	TRBV7-8	TRBJ2-1	CASSLALYNEQFF	TGTGCCAGCAGCTTAGCCCTATACAATGAGCAGTTCTTC
NA	TRBD1	TRBV11-2	TRBJ1-1	CASSRHQKGQGAGNTEAFF	TGTGCCAGCAGCCGACATCAGAAGGGACAGGGGGCAGGGAACACTGAAGCTTTCTTT
many	NA	TRBV27	TRBJ2-3	CASSEEDGADTQYF	TGTGCCAGCTCCGAGGAGGATGGGGCAGATACGCAGTATTTT
NA	TRBD1	TRBV11-3	TRBJ2-7	CASSSGTGDEQYF	TGTGCCAGCAGTTCCGGGACAGGGGACGAGCAGTACTTC
NA	TRBD2	TRBV29-1	TRBJ2-1	CVTSGVYNEQFF	TGCGTTACTAGCGGGGTCTACAATGAGCAGTTCTTC
NA	NA	TRBV6-5	TRBJ1-1	CASSYVLNTEAFF	TGTGCCAGCAGTTACGTCTTGAACACTGAAGCTTTCTTT
NA	NA	TRBV5-1	TRBJ2-5	CASSLVLQGQETQYF	TGCGCCAGCAGCTTGGTTCTCCAGGGGCAAGAGACCCAGTACTTC
many	NA	TRBV28	TRBJ2-4	CASSSEELAKNIQYF	TGTGCCAGCAGTTCGGAGGAGCTAGCCAAAAACATTCAGTACTTC
NA	NA	TRBV9	TRBJ1-6	CASTLLPLHF	TGTGCCAGCACCCTATTGCCCCTCCACTTT
once	NA	TRBV9	TRBJ1-2	CASSPQWQGGYGYTF	TGTGCCAGCAGCCCCCAGTGGCAGGGAGGTTATGGCTACACCTTC
NA	TRBD1	TRBV25-1	TRBJ1-1	CASVTLATGGEVTEAFF	TGTGCCAGCGTAACGCTGGCCACAGGGGGCGAGGTCACTGAAGCTTTCTTT
NA	TRBD2	TRBV19	TRBJ2-3	CASSIRLAGDTQYF	TGTGCCAGTAGTATAAGACTAGCGGGGGATACGCAGTATTTT
NA	TRBD1	TRBV7-2	TRBJ1-4	CASRSGGNEKLFF	TGTGCCAGCAGATCAGGGGGTAATGAAAAACTGTTTTTT
once	TRBD1	TRBV5-1	TRBJ2-7	CASSLVATGEYEQYF	TGCGCCAGCAGCTTGGTTGCCACAGGGGAGTACGAGCAGTACTTC
once	NA	TRBV13	TRBJ2-3	CASSLGPGSGTDTQYF	TGTGCCAGCAGCTTAGGGCCGGGGTCCGGGACAGATACGCAGTATTTT
NA	TRBD2	TRBV6-2/TRBV6-3	TRBJ2-7	CASSYLAGAAYEQYF	TGTGCCAGCAGTTACCTAGCGGGGGCCGCCTACGAGCAGTACTTC
NA	NA	TRBV12-5	TRBJ1-1	CASGWPEGKEAFF	TGTGCTAGTGGTTGGCCGGAGGGAAAAGAAGCTTTCTTT
NA	NA	TRBV5-1	TRBJ2-3	CASSPQGTDTQYF	TGCGCCAGCAGCCCCCAGGGGACAGATACGCAGTATTTT
NA	NA	TRBV7-9	TRBJ1-6	CASSYQGSPLHF	TGTGCCAGCAGTTATCAGGGTTCACCCCTCCACTTT
NA	TRBD1	TRBV9	TRBJ1-2	CASSVAVRGHDGYTF	TGTGCCAGCAGCGTAGCTGTCAGGGGGCACGATGGCTACACCTTC
NA	TRBD2	TRBV5-6	TRBJ2-2	CASSLDGLAGTVSGELFF	TGTGCCAGCAGCTTGGACGGACTAGCGGGGACTGTTTCCGGGGAGCTGTTTTTT
NA	TRBD2	TRBV14	TRBJ2-7	CASSPLAGGIYEQYF	TGTGCCAGCAGCCCCCTGGCGGGGGGCATCTACGAGCAGTACTTC
NA	NA	TRBV10-1	TRBJ2-1	CASSVGVYNEQFF	TGCGCCAGCAGCGTAGGGGTGTACAATGAGCAGTTCTTC
NA	TRBD1	TRBV7-9	TRBJ1-5	CASSFGTGGDQPQHF	TGTGCCAGCAGCTTCGGAACAGGGGGTGATCAGCCCCAGCATTTT
NA	NA	TRBV5-1	TRBJ1-2	CASSLTGNDGYTF	TGCGCCAGCAGCTTGACAGGGAACGACGGCTACACCTTC